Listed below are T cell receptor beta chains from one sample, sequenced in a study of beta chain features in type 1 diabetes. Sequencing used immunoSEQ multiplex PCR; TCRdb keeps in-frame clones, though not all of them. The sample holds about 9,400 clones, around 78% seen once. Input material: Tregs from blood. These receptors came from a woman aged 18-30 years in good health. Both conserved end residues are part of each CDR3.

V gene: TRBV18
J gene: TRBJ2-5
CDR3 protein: CASSPPQRETQYF

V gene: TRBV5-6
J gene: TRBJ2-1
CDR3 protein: CASSFGLASYNEQFF

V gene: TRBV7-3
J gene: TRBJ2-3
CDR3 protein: CASSLGHGTDTQYF

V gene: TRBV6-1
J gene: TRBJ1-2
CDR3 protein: CARRDRGFYGYTF

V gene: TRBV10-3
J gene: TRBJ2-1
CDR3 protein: CAIASGSATNEQFF

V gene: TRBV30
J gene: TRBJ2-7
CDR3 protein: CAWSVSGRDFRLREQYF

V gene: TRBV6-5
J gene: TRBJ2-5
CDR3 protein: CASSSRQGFAQGTQYF

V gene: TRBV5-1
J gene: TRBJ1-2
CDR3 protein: CASTTDASRAYGYTF

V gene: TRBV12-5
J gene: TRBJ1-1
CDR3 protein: CASGKTSTGANTEAFF

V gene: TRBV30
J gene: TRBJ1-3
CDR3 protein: CAWSRGSSGNTIYF

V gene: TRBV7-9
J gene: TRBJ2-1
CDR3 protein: CASSRGSSYNEQFF

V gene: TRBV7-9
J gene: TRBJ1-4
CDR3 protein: CASSVRQGASEKLFF

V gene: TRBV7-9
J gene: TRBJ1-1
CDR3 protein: CASSPDFGARGTEAFF

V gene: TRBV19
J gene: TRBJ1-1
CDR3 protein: CASTWTDSNTEAFF

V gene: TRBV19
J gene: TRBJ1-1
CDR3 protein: CASMDRVNTEAFF

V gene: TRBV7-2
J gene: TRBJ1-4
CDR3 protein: CASSLTGGSTNEKLFF

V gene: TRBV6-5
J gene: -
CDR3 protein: CASSYRPTGSYEQYF